Below are 10 T cell receptor beta chains sequenced from a single sample in a study of cytomegalovirus exposure and HLA in healthy donors. Use of 60 Vbeta and 13 Jbeta primers characterized the PCR. Using immunoSEQ multiplex PCR, the repertoire was profiled, and TCRdb retains in-frame clones only, with some absent. The sample has some 77,000 clones; over 70% are singletons. The sequencing input was PBMCs. These receptors all stem from a woman between 35 and 50 years old in good health and CMV-seropositive.

This clone has just a few counts. This chain links TRBV28 with TRBJ1-5; the match to TRBD1 covers 7 bases. The CDR3 runs 14 residues. Trimming cost V 4 bases and J 3 bases; bases outside gene matches: 3. Germline CDR1 MDHEN, CDR2 SYDVKM. CDR3 in DNA: TGTGCCAGCAGTTCAGGGGGTTTCAATCAGCCCCAGCATTTT. Protein: CASSSGGFNQPQHF.

This clone was observed once. V and J are TRBV18 and TRBJ1-2, with D maybe TRBD1 (6 bases). Germline CDR1 reads KGHSH; CDR2 reads LQKENI. CDR3 length equals 15 residues. Trimming stripped 3 bases from V and 3 bases from J, with 14 bases between. CDR3 nucleotide sequence: TGTGCCAGCTCACCGAGGACAGATCAGTACTATGGCTACACCTTC. It encodes CASSPRTDQYYGYTF.

V and J are TRBV5-1 and TRBJ2-2; 7 nucleotides line up with TRBD2. V shed 5 bases, J shed 5 bases, and the junction held 9 bases outside the gene matches. This CDR3 is 15 amino acids long. Germline CDR1 and CDR2: SGHRS and YFSETQ. The CDR3 nucleotides read TGCGCCAGCAGAAGGGGAGGGGCGGAGACCGGGGAGCTGTTTTTT. Amino acids: CASRRGGAETGELFF.

In its sample, this clone was seen a few times. The V call is TRBV7-9, the J call TRBJ1-2; D remains unclear. Deletions cut 5 bases from V and 0 bases from J, with 13 bases between. Germline-derived CDR1 and CDR2 are SEHNR and FQNEAQ (reference sequence). The CDR3 sequence is 15 residues long. The CDR3 protein is CASSPVDLTNYGYTF. Written as DNA, the CDR3 is TGTGCCAGCAGCCCAGTCGATCTGACTAACTATGGCTACACCTTC.

V gene TRBV19 combines with J gene TRBJ1-4; D is ambiguous. The germline gives CDR1 LNHDA, CDR2 SQIVND (reference sequence). Trimming left V 5 bases short and J 8 bases short, with 15 bases between. CDR3 size: 14 residues. The CDR3 nucleotides read TGTGCCAGTAGTCCGGGTTGGAGCGGGGAAAAACTGTTTTTT. Translating it yields CASSPGWSGEKLFF.

The chain carries TRBV6-1 and TRBJ1-6, with a possible D match to TRBD1 (6 bases). Trimming took off 4 bases at V and 6 bases at J, with 13 bases between the two ends. The germline V gene has CDR1 MNHNS and CDR2 SASEGT. The CDR3 runs 15 residues. For the CDR3, the DNA is TGTGCCAGCAGTGCAGGGGCGCTCAGTAATTCACCCCTCCACTTT. Amino acid sequence: CASSAGALSNSPLHF.

This clone came up once. CDR3 region: CASSAGQGGSYEQYF. The CDR3 DNA follows: TGTGCCAGCAGCGCGGGACAGGGGGGCTCCTACGAGCAGTACTTC. V usage is TRBV5-4 and J usage is TRBJ2-7; 11 nucleotides line up with TRBD1. Germline V gives CDR1 SGHNT, CDR2 YYREEE (reference sequence). CDR3 length: 15 residues. V dropped 4 bases and J dropped 0; count of bases not matched to a gene: 3. Full variable domain (remainder filled in from reference TRBV5-4 and TRBJ2-7): ETGVTQSPTHLIKTRGQQVTLRCSSQSGHNTVSWYQQALGQGPQFIFQYYREEENGRGNFPPRFSGLQFPNYSSELNVNALELDDSALYLCASSAGQGGSYEQYFGPGTRLTVT.

J is TRBJ2-3 and V is TRBV27; TRBD2 aligns across 11 bases. Germline V gives CDR1 MNHEY, CDR2 SMNVEV (reference sequence). Trimming removed 3 bases from V and 6 bases from J; junction bases left unmatched: 8. This CDR3 is built from 16 residues. CDR3 amino acids: CASSFRATSGTDTQYF. CDR3 bases: TGTGCCAGCAGTTTCAGGGCGACTAGCGGGACGGATACGCAGTATTTT.

The chain carries TRBV5-6 and TRBJ1-6, with 7 bases matching TRBD1. From germline, CDR1 is SGHDT and CDR2 YYEEEE. CDR3 length: 16 amino acids. Trimming at V came to 4 bases and at J to 5 bases, leaving 9 bases not matched to a gene. The CDR3 nucleotides read TGTGCCAGCAGCCGGACAGGTCGACTTAATAATTCACCCCTCCACTTT. Protein: CASSRTGRLNNSPLHF.

This rearrangement joins TRBV9 to TRBJ2-7, with TRBD2 identical over 10 bases. Germline loops: CDR1 SGDLS, CDR2 YYNGEE. CDR3 size: 15 residues. With 2 bases clipped from V and 4 bases from J, the junction kept 6 bases outside the gene matches. The DNA of the CDR3 is TGTGCCAGCAGCGTCTCTAGCGGGAGTATTTACGAGCAGTACTTC. It encodes CASSVSSGSIYEQYF. The whole variable domain, remainder taken from reference TRBV9 and TRBJ2-7, is DSGVTQTPKHLITATGQRVTLRCSPRSGDLSVYWYQQSLDQGLQFLIQYYNGEERAKGNILERFSAQQFPDLHSELNLSSLELGDSALYFCASSVSSGSIYEQYFGPGTRLTVT.